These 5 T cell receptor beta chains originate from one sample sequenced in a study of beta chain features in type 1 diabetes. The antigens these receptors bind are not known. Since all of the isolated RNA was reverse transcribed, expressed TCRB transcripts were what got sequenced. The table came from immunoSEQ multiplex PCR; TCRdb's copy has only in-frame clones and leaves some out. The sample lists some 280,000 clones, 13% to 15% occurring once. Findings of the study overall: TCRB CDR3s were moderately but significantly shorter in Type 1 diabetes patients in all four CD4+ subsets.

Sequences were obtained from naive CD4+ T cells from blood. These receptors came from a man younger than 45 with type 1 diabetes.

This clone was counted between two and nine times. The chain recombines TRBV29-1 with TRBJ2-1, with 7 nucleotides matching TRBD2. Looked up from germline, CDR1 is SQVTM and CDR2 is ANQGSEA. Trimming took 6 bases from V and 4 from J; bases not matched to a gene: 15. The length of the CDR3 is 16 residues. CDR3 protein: CSVETSARRRYNEQFF. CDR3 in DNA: TGCAGCGTCGAAACTAGCGCCCGCCGGAGGTACAATGAGCAGTTCTTC.

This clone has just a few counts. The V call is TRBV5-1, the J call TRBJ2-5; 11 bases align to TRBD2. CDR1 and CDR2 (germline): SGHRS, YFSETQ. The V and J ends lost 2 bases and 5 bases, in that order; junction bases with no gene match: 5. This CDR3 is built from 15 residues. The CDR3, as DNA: TGCGCCAGCAGCTTAGGGACTAGCGGAGGGGAGACCCAGTACTTC. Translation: CASSLGTSGGETQYF.

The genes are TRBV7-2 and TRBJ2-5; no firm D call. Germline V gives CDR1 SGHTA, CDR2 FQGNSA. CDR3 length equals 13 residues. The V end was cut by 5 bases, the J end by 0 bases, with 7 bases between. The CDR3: CASSRQDQETQYF. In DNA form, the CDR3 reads TGTGCCAGCAGCCGGCAGGACCAAGAGACCCAGTACTTC.

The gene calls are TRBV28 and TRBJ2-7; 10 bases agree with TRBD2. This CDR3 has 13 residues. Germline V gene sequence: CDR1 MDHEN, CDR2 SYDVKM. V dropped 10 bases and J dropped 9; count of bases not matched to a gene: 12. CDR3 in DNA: TGTGCCACCATAGCGGGAGGCCCTCTCGGGCAGTACTTC. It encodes CATIAGGPLGQYF.

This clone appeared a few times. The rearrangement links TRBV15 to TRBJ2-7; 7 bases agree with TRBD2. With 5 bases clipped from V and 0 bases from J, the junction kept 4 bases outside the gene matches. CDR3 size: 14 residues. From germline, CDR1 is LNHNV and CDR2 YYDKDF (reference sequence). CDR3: CATSDSGSSYEQYF. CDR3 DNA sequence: TGTGCCACCAGCGATAGCGGGTCCTCCTACGAGCAGTACTTC.